Reported below is one T cell receptor (beta chain). The data are from a study of cytomegalovirus exposure and HLA in healthy donors. V was pared by 2 bases and J by 9 bases, with 7 bases of the junction left unmatched. The germline gives CDR1 MNHNS, CDR2 SASEGT. This CDR3 is 13 amino acids long. PCR amplification relied on 60 Vbeta primers (plus 13 Jbeta primers). The data were produced by immunoSEQ multiplex PCR, yet TCRdb's version contains in-frame clones alone and is incomplete. The table records 150,000 or so clones, roughly 80% of them present only once. This chain joins TRBV6-1 and TRBJ2-7, with 7 bases that match TRBD2. This sequence was found in a man between 18 and 29 years old in good health and CMV-seropositive. Sequenced material: PBMCs. This chain's CDR3 is CASSESREIRQYF. The CDR3 nucleotides are TGTGCCAGCAGTGAATCGCGGGAGATTAGGCAGTACTTC.